The rows below give T cell receptor beta chains drawn from one sample of a study of CD8 T cells in ankylosing spondylitis. In TCRdb, the 5' RACE reads were re-called with MiXCR into one record per CDR3 protein. The table shows approximately 130,000 distinct CDR3 sequences, with about an eighth occurring only once. Sequencing was done on a sample of blood, either unsorted or a sorted T cell fraction (not recorded which). The receptors originated from a female donor with ankylosing spondylitis or in good health (not recorded which). Each CDR3 is given with its conserved first and last residue. A D gene is named only where the DNA matches it firmly. Rows give clone size only sometimes, using once, few, many, or a class for an expanded clone.

J: TRBJ2-7
D: -
size: many
V: TRBV20-1
DNA: TGCAGTGCTAGAGATCGCCAGGGCACCTACGAGCAGTACTTC
CDR3: CSARDRQGTYEQYF

J: TRBJ1-2
D: -
size: -
V: TRBV20-1
DNA: TGCAGTGCTAGAGGAGGGGTGTTCGGAGGCTACACCTTC
CDR3: CSARGGVFGGYTF

J: TRBJ1-2
D: TRBD1
size: many
V: TRBV6-5
DNA: TGTGCCAGCAGTAACAGGGGCTTTGGTGGCTACACCTTC
CDR3: CASSNRGFGGYTF

J: TRBJ1-1
D: -
size: many
V: TRBV12-3/TRBV12-4
DNA: TGTGCCAGCAGTTCGCGACGGATGAACACTGAAGCTTTCTTT
CDR3: CASSSRRMNTEAFF

J: TRBJ2-7
D: TRBD2
size: many
V: TRBV13
DNA: TGTGCCAGCAGCATCGGACTAGCGGTATACGAGCAGTACTTC
CDR3: CASSIGLAVYEQYF

J: TRBJ1-5
D: -
size: many
V: TRBV5-1
DNA: TGCGCCAGCAGTCCTGGGGTTAGCAATCAGCCCCAGCATTTT
CDR3: CASSPGVSNQPQHF

J: TRBJ2-1
D: -
size: few
V: TRBV7-3
DNA: TGTGCCAGCAGCCCGGACCAACGAAGGGTCTATGAGCAGTTCTTC
CDR3: CASSPDQRRVYEQFF

J: TRBJ2-1
D: -
size: many
V: TRBV29-1
DNA: TGCAGCGCCGGCGGGCGGAGCTCCTACAATGAGCAGTTCTTC
CDR3: CSAGGRSSYNEQFF

J: TRBJ1-3
D: -
size: many
V: TRBV29-1
DNA: TGCAGCGTTGCCGACTCTGGAAACACCATATATTTT
CDR3: CSVADSGNTIYF

J: TRBJ2-3
D: TRBD2
size: -
V: TRBV18
DNA: TGTGCCAGCTCCGACCCTGCAAGCGGGAGTCCAGATACGCAGTATTTT
CDR3: CASSDPASGSPDTQYF

J: TRBJ1-1
D: -
size: few
V: TRBV29-1
DNA: TGCAGCGGAAGGAGGGACACTGAAGCTTTCTTT
CDR3: CSGRRDTEAFF

J: TRBJ2-7
D: TRBD2
size: few
V: TRBV5-1
DNA: TGCGCCAGCAGCTTGGAACTAGCGGGGTCCTACGAGCAGTACTTC
CDR3: CASSLELAGSYEQYF

J: TRBJ2-1
D: TRBD1
size: many
V: TRBV11-2
DNA: TGTGCCAGCAGCTTAGGGACAGGGAATGAGCAGTTCTTC
CDR3: CASSLGTGNEQFF

J: TRBJ2-1
D: -
size: -
V: TRBV12-3/TRBV12-4
DNA: TGTGCCAGCAGTGCAGACATCCCTCTAGGGTCCTACAATGAGCAGTTCTTC
CDR3: CASSADIPLGSYNEQFF

J: TRBJ1-5
D: -
size: many
V: TRBV6-2/TRBV6-3
DNA: TGTGCCAGCAGCTACGGCTTCAGCCATCAGCCCCAGCATTTT
CDR3: CASSYGFSHQPQHF

J: TRBJ2-3
D: TRBD2
size: many
V: TRBV29-1
DNA: TGCAGCGTTGAAGGGACTAGCGGGAGTCTCGGCACAGATACGCAGTATTTT
CDR3: CSVEGTSGSLGTDTQYF

J: TRBJ2-3
D: -
size: few
V: TRBV11-2
DNA: TGTGCCAGCAGCTTAATCCGTACCCAAGCGGGTAGCACAGATACGCAGTATTTT
CDR3: CASSLIRTQAGSTDTQYF

J: TRBJ1-2
D: -
size: many
V: TRBV11-2
DNA: TGTGCCAGCAGCCCCTCGACAGGATTTAACTATGGCTACACCTTC
CDR3: CASSPSTGFNYGYTF

J: TRBJ1-3
D: -
size: many
V: TRBV29-1
DNA: TGCAGCGTTGAAGGGGTCCTGGGGGGAAACACCATATATTTT
CDR3: CSVEGVLGGNTIYF

J: TRBJ1-1
D: -
size: many
V: TRBV28
DNA: TGTGCCAGCAGTTTACCGTGGACTGCTGAAGCTTTCTTT
CDR3: CASSLPWTAEAFF

J: TRBJ2-3
D: -
size: -
V: TRBV5-1
DNA: TGCGCCATCAGCTTGGCCGAGTCTAGGGATACGCAGTATTTT
CDR3: CAISLAESRDTQYF

J: TRBJ1-3
D: -
size: -
V: TRBV29-1
DNA: TGCAGCGTTGTTTTGGGTGAGAGCTCTGGAAACACCTTATATTTT
CDR3: CSVVLGESSGNTLYF

J: TRBJ2-2
D: -
size: few
V: TRBV14
DNA: TGTGCCAGCAGCCAAGTGTATCTCGGGGAGCTGTTTTTT
CDR3: CASSQVYLGELFF

J: TRBJ1-1
D: -
size: many
V: TRBV5-4
DNA: TGTGCCAGCACCCCAGACAGAGTCCTCTCCGGAGGCACTGAAGCTTTCTTT
CDR3: CASTPDRVLSGGTEAFF

J: TRBJ2-2
D: TRBD1
size: once
V: TRBV5-1
DNA: TGCGCCAGCACCACATCCCAGGGACAGACGTACGCGAACACCGGGGAGCTGTTTTTT
CDR3: CASTTSQGQTYANTGELFF

J: TRBJ2-1
D: -
size: many
V: TRBV29-1
DNA: TGCAGCGTTGTCGACAGGATCTCCTACAATGAGCAGTTCTTC
CDR3: CSVVDRISYNEQFF

J: TRBJ1-1
D: -
size: many
V: TRBV5-1
DNA: TGCGCCAGCAGCTTCCTCCGGACCGGGAACACTGAAGCTTTCTTT
CDR3: CASSFLRTGNTEAFF

J: TRBJ2-5
D: -
size: many
V: TRBV20-1
DNA: TGCAGTGCTACGGGGGTGACGCAAGAGACCCAGTACTTC
CDR3: CSATGVTQETQYF

J: TRBJ2-1
D: TRBD2
size: many
V: TRBV4-2
DNA: TGTGCCAGCAGCCAGCCCCTCGGTGGCGGGGGTGACTACAATGAGCAGTTCTTC
CDR3: CASSQPLGGGGDYNEQFF

J: TRBJ1-2
D: -
size: many
V: TRBV11-2
DNA: TGTGCCAGCAGCTTGCCTGGTTCTAACTATGGCTACACCTTC
CDR3: CASSLPGSNYGYTF

J: TRBJ2-1
D: TRBD2
size: many
V: TRBV7-9
DNA: TGTGCCAGCAGCTTGGGGACTAGCGGGGCAATTTACAATGAGCAGTTCTTC
CDR3: CASSLGTSGAIYNEQFF

J: TRBJ1-6
D: TRBD1
size: many
V: TRBV7-9
DNA: TGTGCCAGCAGCTTGAATGGACAGGAGGTTTCACCCCTCCACTTT
CDR3: CASSLNGQEVSPLHF

J: TRBJ1-2
D: -
size: many
V: TRBV6-1
DNA: TGTGCCAGCAGTGACAACCACAGGGAAGGGTATGGCTACACCTTC
CDR3: CASSDNHREGYGYTF

J: TRBJ1-5
D: TRBD1
size: many
V: TRBV6-4
DNA: TGTGCCAGCAGCCCTCGGGACAGGGTAAATCAGCCCCAGCATTTT
CDR3: CASSPRDRVNQPQHF

J: TRBJ2-7
D: TRBD2
size: many
V: TRBV7-8
DNA: TGTGCCAGCAGCTTGCGACTAGCGGGGAAACACGAGCAGTACTTC
CDR3: CASSLRLAGKHEQYF

J: TRBJ1-2
D: -
size: many
V: TRBV11-2
DNA: TGTGCCAGCAGCTTAGGACCAGGGTGGGATGGCTACACCTTC
CDR3: CASSLGPGWDGYTF

J: TRBJ2-7
D: TRBD2
size: many
V: TRBV12-3/TRBV12-4
DNA: TGTGCCAGCAGTTTCGGGCTACTAGCGGGAGGCTACGAGCAGTACTTC
CDR3: CASSFGLLAGGYEQYF

J: TRBJ2-1
D: -
size: few
V: TRBV27
DNA: TGTGCCAGCAGTTTAAGACTAGGGGGGTTGAATGAGCAGTTCTTC
CDR3: CASSLRLGGLNEQFF

J: TRBJ2-2
D: TRBD2
size: -
V: TRBV4-2
DNA: TGTGCCAGCAGGTCCACTAGCGGGAGGGATACCGGGGAGCTGTTTTTT
CDR3: CASRSTSGRDTGELFF

J: TRBJ1-5
D: TRBD1
size: many
V: TRBV20-1
DNA: TGCAGTGCTAGCCTCTACAGGGGTCAGCAGCCCCAGCATTTT
CDR3: CSASLYRGQQPQHF